The 27 T cell receptor beta chains below were found in one sample sequenced in a study of CD8 T cells in Susac syndrome. Reverse transcription of about 0.5 to 1 ug RNA used random hexamers. MiXCR, run by TCRdb on the immunoSEQ multiplex PCR reads, gives a single entry per CDR3 protein. Among around 270,000 distinct CDR3 sequences listed, around 85% were seen once. The specimen sequenced was CD8+ T cells from PBMCs. The source is a human donor with multiple sclerosis.

The chain combines TRBV28 with TRBJ2-1; D gene uncertain. V shed 2 bases and J shed 7 bases, with 9 bases lying between them. Germline V lookup: CDR1 MDHEN, CDR2 SYDVKM. The CDR3 extends over 13 amino acids. CDR3: CASSLGRWNEQFF. CDR3 nucleotide sequence: TGTGCCAGCAGTTTAGGGCGCTGGAATGAGCAGTTCTTC.

This chain links TRBV7-2 with TRBJ2-7; possibly TRBD2 for D (5 bases). V dropped 5 bases and J dropped 6 bases, with 14 bases sitting between them. The CDR3 length is 13 residues. Germline CDR1 and CDR2: SGHTA and FQGNSA. The CDR3 reads CASSPPQRREQYF. CDR3 nucleotides: TGTGCCAGCAGCCCCCCCCAGCGGCGCGAGCAGTACTTC.

The chain employs TRBV19 and TRBJ1-2, with TRBD1 matching 7 bases. The CDR3 loop spans 14 amino acids. Germline CDR1 and CDR2: LNHDA and SQIVND (reference sequence). The ends lost 11 bases at V and 8 bases at J; junction bases unmatched: 17. The CDR3 protein is CASKVDRDGIGYTF. DNA of the CDR3: TGTGCCTCAAAGGTAGACAGGGACGGGATCGGCTACACCTTC.

V and J are TRBV27 and TRBJ2-1; TRBD2 aligns across 10 bases. The germline gives CDR1 MNHEY, CDR2 SMNVEV (reference sequence). The CDR3 runs to 17 residues. The trim removed 7 bases at V and 0 bases at J, leaving 9 bases unmatched. The CDR3 DNA sequence: TGTGCCAGCATCCACCGGACTAGCGGCCTCTCCTACAATGAGCAGTTCTTC. Translated, it gives CASIHRTSGLSYNEQFF.

The chain recombines TRBV29-1 with TRBJ1-1, with D hard to call. Trimming removed 8 bases from V and 5 bases from J, with 24 bases in between. Per the germline V gene, CDR1 is SQVTM and CDR2 is ANQGSEA. The CDR3 runs to 15 residues. CDR3 sequence (DNA): TGCAGCTCCTTCCCGATAAGCTTTGGAGGAACTGAAGCTTTCTTT. This codes for CSSFPISFGGTEAFF.

This chain links TRBV7-9 with TRBJ2-3; TRBD2 matches at 8 bases. Per germline, CDR1 SEHNR and CDR2 FQNEAQ (reference sequence). The CDR3 covers 15 residues. The trim removed 5 bases at V and 3 bases at J, leaving 7 bases unmatched. CDR3 sequence reads: CASSGFIAGTDTQYF. Here the CDR3 DNA reads TGTGCCAGCAGCGGGTTTATAGCGGGAACAGATACGCAGTATTTT.

This clonotype has more than one count but fewer than ten. The gene calls are TRBV27 and TRBJ2-7; a possible D gene is TRBD1 (5 bases). CDR1 and CDR2 (germline): MNHEY, SMNVEV (reference sequence). V lost 5 bases, J lost 0 bases, and 8 bases lay in between. CDR3 length: 13 residues. CDR3 residues: CASSRGSSYEQYF. CDR3 coding DNA: TGTGCCAGCAGTAGGGGCAGCTCCTACGAGCAGTACTTC.

V is TRBV6-5 and J is TRBJ2-2; D is possibly TRBD2 (6 bases). The V gene's germline CDR1 is MNHEY and CDR2 SVGAGI. Trimming removed 7 bases from V and 6 bases from J, with 18 bases in between. The CDR3 contains 15 residues. CDR3 residues: CASTSRRGEAGELFF. CDR3 DNA: TGTGCCAGCACCTCCCGGCGGGGTGAGGCCGGGGAGCTGTTTTTT.

The V call is TRBV11-2, the J call TRBJ2-2, with D perhaps matching TRBD1 or TRBD2 (6 bases each). This CDR3 has 16 residues. Trimming cost V 4 bases and J 3 bases, with 15 bases left between them. CDR1 SGHAT and CDR2 FQNNGV come from the germline V gene. CDR3: CASSSTFGGYTGELFF. The CDR3 DNA reads as TGTGCCAGCAGCTCTACTTTCGGGGGCTACACCGGGGAGCTGTTTTTT.

The V call is TRBV4-3, the J call TRBJ2-1; 7 bases match TRBD2. The germline V gene has CDR1 LGHNA and CDR2 YSLEER. V lost 2 bases to trimming and J lost 0 bases; unmatched junction nucleotides: 7. This CDR3 is 17 amino acids long. The CDR3 protein is CASSQWASGSSYNEQFF. The DNA for the CDR3 is TGCGCCAGCAGCCAATGGGCTAGCGGTTCCTCCTACAATGAGCAGTTCTTC.

V and J are TRBV6-5 and TRBJ1-5; TRBD1 matches at 7 bases. The germline gives CDR1 MNHEY, CDR2 SVGAGI. Trimming removed 6 bases from V and 5 bases from J; junction bases left unmatched: 7. This CDR3 has 14 residues. CDR3 region: CASRGAGGYQPQHF. The CDR3 DNA reads as TGTGCCAGCAGGGGGGCAGGGGGGTATCAGCCCCAGCATTTT.

This clonotype has just one count. This chain uses TRBV7-9 with TRBJ2-2, with a tentative D call TRBD2 (5 bases). Germline lookup yields CDR1 SEHNR and CDR2 FQNEAQ (reference sequence). Trimming took off 5 bases at V and 4 bases at J, with 20 bases between the two ends. The CDR3 totals 17 residues. The CDR3 coding sequence is TGTGCCAGCAGCCCGCCGGGAACCACAGAGGTCACCGGGGAGCTGTTTTTT. Its translation: CASSPPGTTEVTGELFF.

This clonotype was counted once. This sequence joins TRBV28 and TRBJ2-5, with TRBD2 as a possible D gene (6 bases). V was clipped by 3 bases and J by 2 bases, with 19 bases between them. The CDR3 runs to 17 residues. Germline V gives CDR1 MDHEN, CDR2 SYDVKM. As DNA, the CDR3 is TGTGCCAGCAGTTTCCCCGACGGGGGTGGCGTACAAGAGACCCAGTACTTC. Its translation is CASSFPDGGGVQETQYF. Full variable domain (rest looked up from reference TRBV28 and TRBJ2-5): DVKVTQSSRYLVKRTGEKVFLECVQDMDHENMFWYRQDPGLGLRLIYFSYDVKMKEKGDIPEGYSVSREKKERFSLILESASTNQTSMYLCASSFPDGGGVQETQYFGPGTRLLVL.

The chain joins TRBV11-2 to TRBJ1-5; possible D gene TRBD1, 5 bases. The germline V gene has CDR1 SGHAT and CDR2 FQNNGV. Trimming pared 6 bases from V and 0 bases from J, leaving 9 bases between. The CDR3 runs 14 residues. The CDR3 DNA sequence: TGTGCCAGCAGGGCGGGGGGTAGCAATCAGCCCCAGCATTTT. It codes for CASRAGGSNQPQHF.

The chain carries TRBV7-2 and TRBJ2-7, with D possibly being TRBD2 (7 bases). Trimming removed 3 bases at V and 4 bases at J, with 13 bases between. The CDR3 runs 14 residues. Germline lookup yields CDR1 SGHTA and CDR2 FQGNSA. The CDR3 coding sequence is TGTGCCAGCAGCTTCTTTGGGGGGGCTTACGAGCAGTACTTC. It encodes CASSFFGGAYEQYF.

The gene calls are TRBV6-1 and TRBJ2-7; a possible D gene is TRBD1 (6 bases). Germline V lookup: CDR1 MNHNS, CDR2 SASEGT. V gave up 8 bases and J gave up 4 bases, with 12 bases separating them. This CDR3 is built from 12 residues. The CDR3 coding sequence is TGTGCCAGCGAGGACAGATCATACGAGCAGTACTTC. Its protein is CASEDRSYEQYF.

V usage is TRBV19 and J usage is TRBJ2-7; 9 bases match TRBD1. Germline-derived CDR1 and CDR2 are LNHDA and SQIVND (reference sequence). Unmatched junction bases numbered 13, after V lost 5 bases and J lost 2 bases. The CDR3 has 17 residues. Here the CDR3 DNA reads TGTGCCAGTAGTCCGGGGACAGGGAGCCCTTCAACCTACGAGCAGTACTTC. Translating it yields CASSPGTGSPSTYEQYF.

V is TRBV10-2 and J is TRBJ2-7; 10 nucleotides line up with TRBD2. The J segment lost 3 bases and the V segment lost 7 bases, leaving 9 bases of the junction unmatched. The CDR3 length is 15 residues. CDR1 is WSHSY and CDR2 is SAAADI in the germline V gene. The CDR3, as DNA: TGCGCCAGCAATACTGGAGCGGGAGGGATCTACGAGCAGTACTTC. This codes for CASNTGAGGIYEQYF.

The chain recombines TRBV27 with TRBJ2-1; TRBD2 is a possible D gene (6 bases). The germline V and J ends were trimmed by 0 bases and 2 bases, with 11 bases remaining between them. Germline lookup yields CDR1 MNHEY and CDR2 SMNVEV (reference sequence). CDR3 length: 16 residues. The CDR3 is CASSLSSGPTYNEQFF. DNA for the CDR3: TGTGCCAGCAGTTTATCGAGCGGGCCTACCTACAATGAGCAGTTCTTC.

This sequence joins TRBV9 and TRBJ2-2, with D perhaps assigned TRBD1 or TRBD2 (6 bases each). The germline V gene has CDR1 SGDLS and CDR2 YYNGEE. Trimming took 0 bases from V and 4 from J, leaving 10 bases between them. The CDR3 has 15 residues. The CDR3 loop reads CASSVGRGGTGELFF. Here the CDR3 DNA reads TGTGCCAGCAGCGTAGGCAGGGGAGGCACCGGGGAGCTGTTTTTT.

The rearrangement links TRBV12-2 to TRBJ2-1; the table's D call TRBD2 went unverified against the DNA. TRBV12-2 constitutes a pseudogene. CDR3 length equals 17 residues. CDR3: CASRLDGEREGSDEQFF. Here the CDR3 DNA reads TGTGCAAGTCGCTTAGATGGTGAGCGGGAGGGAAGCGATGAGCAGTTCTTC.

This chain joins TRBV27 and TRBJ2-3; D not resolved. Germline V lookup: CDR1 MNHEY, CDR2 SMNVEV (reference sequence). Trimming removed 3 bases at V and 2 bases at J, with 12 bases between. The CDR3 sequence is 15 residues long. The DNA of the CDR3 is TGTGCCAGCAGTTTTCATCCCAGCTACACAGATACGCAGTATTTT. It is translated as CASSFHPSYTDTQYF.

The V gene is TRBV5-5, the J gene TRBJ1-1, with 7 bases lining up with TRBD1. The CDR3 is 16 residues long. The V gene end was trimmed by 2 bases and the J gene end by 1 base; junction bases not matched to a gene: 8. Germline-derived CDR1 and CDR2 are SGHKS and YYEKEE (reference sequence). As DNA, the CDR3 is TGTGCCAGCAGCTTATCTCTCCGGACAGGGAACACTGAAGCTTTCTTT. The encoded protein is CASSLSLRTGNTEAFF.

The genes are TRBV7-8 and TRBJ2-7; 7 bases align to TRBD2. Looked up from germline, CDR1 is SGHVS and CDR2 is FQNEAQ. The CDR3 spans 18 residues. V lost 5 bases, J lost 0 bases, and 16 bases stayed unmatched. CDR3: CASSPTPASGGSSYEQYF. The CDR3 DNA reads as TGTGCCAGCAGCCCGACACCAGCTAGCGGAGGAAGCTCCTACGAGCAGTACTTC. Full variable domain (remainder filled in from reference TRBV7-8 and TRBJ2-7): GAGVSQSPRYKVAKRGQDVALRCDPISGHVSLFWYQQALGQGPEFLTYFQNEAQLDKSGLPSDRFFAERPEGSVSTLKIQRTQQEDSAVYLCASSPTPASGGSSYEQYFGPGTRLTVT.

The chain employs TRBV29-1 and TRBJ1-1; tentative D call: TRBD1 (5 bases). The germline V gene has CDR1 SQVTM and CDR2 ANQGSEA. V was shortened by 6 bases and J by 3 bases, with 20 bases between the two germline ends. CDR3 length: 15 amino acids. The CDR3 sequence: CSVDSGSYGDTEAFF. CDR3 sequence (DNA): TGCAGCGTGGATTCAGGGAGCTACGGGGACACTGAAGCTTTCTTT. The whole variable domain, remainder taken from reference TRBV29-1 and TRBJ1-1, is SAVISQKPSRDICQRGTSLTIQCQVDSQVTMMFWYRQQPGQSLTLIATANQGSEATYESGFVIDKFPISRPNLTFSTLTVSNMSPEDSSIYLCSVDSGSYGDTEAFFGQGTRLTVV.

V and J are TRBV7-9 and TRBJ2-7; D may correspond to TRBD1 or TRBD2 (5 bases each). The V gene lost 4 bases and the J gene lost 3 bases, with 10 bases spanning the gap. CDR1 and CDR2 (germline): SEHNR, FQNEAQ (reference sequence). The CDR3 extends over 13 amino acids. For the CDR3, the DNA is TGTGCCAGCAGCTCCCGGGACCACTACGAGCAGTACTTC. Translated, it gives CASSSRDHYEQYF.

The chain carries TRBV28 and TRBJ2-7; 7 bases line up with TRBD1. Germline V gene lookup returns CDR1 MDHEN and CDR2 SYDVKM. The CDR3 loop spans 13 amino acids. J was trimmed by 4 bases and V by 8 bases; bases with no gene match: 8. The chain's CDR3 is CASRSTGKYEQYF. Written as DNA, the CDR3 is TGTGCCAGCCGATCGACAGGGAAATACGAGCAGTACTTC.